One and the same sample provided the 24 T cell receptor beta chains below, sequenced in a study of cytomegalovirus exposure and HLA in healthy donors. Primers: 60 Vbeta forward and 13 Jbeta reverse. Clones were sequenced by immunoSEQ multiplex PCR, and TCRdb holds only the in-frame ones, with some missing. In the table there are roughly 150,000 clones, roughly 84% of which are singletons. The sequencing input was PBMCs. Every receptor here comes from a boy aged 2 to 10 in good health and CMV-seronegative.

The V gene is TRBV9, the J gene TRBJ1-1; 8 bases match TRBD1. Germline CDR1 reads SGDLS; CDR2 reads YYNGEE. V gave up 4 bases and J gave up 4 bases; unmatched junction bases: 6. CDR3 length: 14 residues. CDR3 bases: TGTGCCAGCAGCCCAGGGACAGGCCTCACTGAAGCTTTCTTT. Its translation: CASSPGTGLTEAFF.

This chain connects TRBV6-5 to TRBJ1-1, with TRBD1 matching 7 bases. V shed 5 bases and J 8 bases; nucleotides not matched to a gene: 11. There are 14 residues in the CDR3. CDR1 and CDR2 from the germline V gene are MNHEY and SVGAGI. The CDR3 DNA is TGTGCCAGCAGTCCCCCGGGACAGCTACGGGAAGCTTTCTTT. Protein product: CASSPPGQLREAFF.

CDR3: CASSLGSHGGNIQYF. As DNA, the CDR3 is TGTGCCAGCAGCCTGGGGTCCCACGGGGGAAACATTCAGTACTTC. The rearrangement uses TRBV7-9 and TRBJ2-4; D perhaps matches TRBD2 (6 bases). The CDR3 extends over 15 amino acids. Trimming pared 5 bases from V and 6 bases from J, leaving 17 bases between. Germline-derived CDR1 and CDR2 are SEHNR and FQNEAQ (reference sequence). Full variable domain (rest looked up from reference TRBV7-9 and TRBJ2-4): DTGVSQNPRHKITKRGQNVTFRCDPISEHNRLYWYRQTLGQGPEFLTYFQNEAQLEKSRLLSDRFSAERPKGSFSTLEIQRTEQGDSAMYLCASSLGSHGGNIQYFGAGTRLSVL.

This chain joins TRBV21-1 and TRBJ1-3; the DNA was not used to check the table's D call, TRBD1. TRBV21-1 counts as a pseudogene. The CDR3 has 14 amino acids. CDR3 amino acids: CASSRTGSGNTIYF. The CDR3 coding sequence is TGTGCCAGCAGCCGGACAGGCTCTGGAAACACCATATATTTT.

J is TRBJ2-6 and V is TRBV5-1, with 9 bases matching TRBD1. Germline CDR1 is SGHRS and CDR2 is YFSETQ. The CDR3 is 17 residues long. V shed 5 bases, J shed 0 bases, and the junction held 6 bases outside the gene matches. DNA for the CDR3: TGCGCCAGCAGTGGGGAGACAGGGGGCTCTGGGGCCAACGTCCTGACTTTC. Translation gives CASSGETGGSGANVLTF.

The J gene is TRBJ2-7, the V gene TRBV6-5; tentatively, D is TRBD2 (6 bases). The length of the CDR3 is 14 residues. V lost 6 bases to trimming and J lost 2 bases, with 14 bases between them. Per the germline V gene, CDR1 is MNHEY and CDR2 is SVGAGI. The CDR3 bases are TGTGCCAGCAGCCGGGACTGGGCTACCTACGAGCAGTACTTC. It codes for CASSRDWATYEQYF.

This chain links TRBV5-6 with TRBJ2-1; 11 bases are shared with TRBD2. Germline loops: CDR1 SGHDT, CDR2 YYEEEE. This CDR3 has 17 residues. The trim removed 4 bases at V and 5 bases at J, leaving 11 bases unmatched. CDR3 protein: CASSRPQLAGAHNEQFF. CDR3 bases: TGTGCCAGCAGCCGCCCCCAACTAGCGGGGGCACACAATGAGCAGTTCTTC.

V is TRBV5-1 and J is TRBJ2-3, with D maybe TRBD2 (7 bases). V gave up 4 bases and J gave up 0 bases, with 12 bases separating them. CDR3 length: 15 amino acids. CDR1 and CDR2 from the germline V gene are SGHRS and YFSETQ. CDR3 protein: CASSEGGASTDTQYF. The CDR3 nucleotides read TGCGCCAGCAGCGAGGGGGGGGCGAGCACAGATACGCAGTATTTT.

The CDR3 region is CASRRTGGQNEQYF. CDR3 DNA sequence: TGTGCCAGCAGGCGGACAGGGGGGCAAAACGAGCAGTACTTC. The rearrangement uses TRBV11-3 and TRBJ2-7, with 10 bases aligning to TRBD1. The CDR3 totals 14 residues. Germline CDR1 is SGHNT and CDR2 is YENEEA. V lost 6 bases to trimming and J lost 5 bases; unmatched junction nucleotides: 7.

A word on this clone: No conserved phenylalanine or tryptophan is present at the end of the CDR3, so a read error is the likely explanation. The CDR3 here is CASSIGLAGRSYEQYL. In nucleotides, the CDR3 is TGCGCCAGCAGCATCGGACTAGCGGGACGTTCCTACGAGCAGTACCTC. The V and J genes are TRBV5-1 and TRBJ2-7; TRBD2 aligns across 12 bases. The V gene's germline CDR1 is SGHRS and CDR2 YFSETQ. V was pared by 4 bases and J by 1 base, with 6 bases of the junction left unmatched. The length of the CDR3 is 16 residues.

The genes are TRBV11-3 and TRBJ1-1; a possible D gene is TRBD1 (5 bases). V was trimmed by 3 bases and J by 5 bases, leaving 10 bases between them. This CDR3 contains 13 residues. Per germline, CDR1 SGHNT and CDR2 YENEEA. The CDR3 is CASSFMAGTEAFF. The DNA of the CDR3 is TGTGCCAGCAGCTTTATGGCAGGGACTGAAGCTTTCTTT.

The rearrangement uses TRBV4-3 and TRBJ2-5; TRBD2 is a possible D gene (5 bases). TRBJ2-7 matches the DNA end more closely, so the J call is doubtful. Germline V CDR1 and CDR2: LGHNA, YSLEER. This CDR3 has 15 amino acids. CDR3 nucleotide sequence: TGCGCCAGCAGCCAAGAAAGTCGAGGGCAGTACGAGCAGTACTTC. This gives the protein CASSQESRGQYEQYF.

This sequence joins TRBV11-3 and TRBJ2-3; 16 nucleotides agree with TRBD2. The germline CDR1 and CDR2 sequences are SGHNT and YENEEA. Trimming cost V 5 bases and J 4 bases; bases outside gene matches: 0. This CDR3 has 15 amino acids. CDR3 nucleotide sequence: TGTGCCAGCAGCGGGACTAGCGGGAGGGCAGATACGCAGTATTTT. Amino acids: CASSGTSGRADTQYF.

V gene TRBV9 combines with J gene TRBJ2-7; TRBD2 agrees at 11 bases. V trimming: 4 bases; J trimming: 3 bases; junction bases outside the gene matches: 3. The CDR3 consists of 14 residues. Germline V gives CDR1 SGDLS, CDR2 YYNGEE. CDR3 bases: TGTGCCAGCAGCCTAGGACTAGCGGGCTACGAGCAGTACTTC. It encodes CASSLGLAGYEQYF.

V and J are TRBV28 and TRBJ1-4; 8 bases agree with TRBD1. CDR3 length: 17 residues. V lost 3 bases to trimming and J lost 8 bases; unmatched junction nucleotides: 14. The germline V gene encodes CDR1 MDHEN and CDR2 SYDVKM. CDR3 region: CASSLVIPTGVREKLFF. The CDR3 DNA reads TGTGCCAGCAGTTTGGTAATCCCGACAGGGGTTCGCGAAAAACTGTTTTTT.

This clone was seen a few times. This chain links TRBV5-8 with TRBJ1-4, with 8 bases aligning to TRBD1. This CDR3 has 14 amino acids. V lost 4 bases, J lost 7 bases, and 6 bases stayed unmatched. Per germline, CDR1 SGHTS and CDR2 YDEGEE. CDR3 region: CASSRTGIGEKLFF. CDR3 nucleotide sequence: TGTGCCAGCAGCCGGACAGGGATAGGTGAAAAACTGTTTTTT.

J is TRBJ2-7 and V is TRBV6-1; the D gene is possibly TRBD2 (6 bases). Germline loops: CDR1 MNHNS, CDR2 SASEGT. This CDR3 comprises 19 residues. The V gene lost 4 bases and the J gene lost 4 bases, with 29 bases spanning the gap. CDR3 residues: CASSVGVFWGTSPWYEQYF. The CDR3 nucleotides read TGTGCCAGCAGTGTAGGAGTTTTCTGGGGGACTTCCCCGTGGTACGAGCAGTACTTC.

CDR3 nucleotides: TGTGCCAGCAGCTTACAGGGCCCCTACGAGCAGTACTTC. Amino acid sequence: CASSLQGPYEQYF. The chain is built from TRBV11-1 and TRBJ2-7; TRBD1 might be the D (5 bases). This CDR3 is built from 13 residues. From germline, CDR1 is SGHAT and CDR2 FQDESV (reference sequence). The ends were cut back, 2 bases at V and 2 bases at J, with 7 bases in the middle. The full variable domain, rest sourced from reference TRBV11-1 and TRBJ2-7, is EAEVAQSPRYKITEKSQAVAFWCDPISGHATLYWYRQILGQGPELLVQFQDESVVDDSQLPKDRFSAERLKGVDSTLKIQPAELGDSAMYLCASSLQGPYEQYFGPGTRLTVT.

The chain recombines TRBV15 with TRBJ2-5; TRBD2 might be the D (5 bases). The J call is doubtful: the DNA matches TRBJ2-7 better. This CDR3 comprises 15 residues. Germline CDR1 reads LNHNV; CDR2 reads YYDKDF (reference sequence). In DNA, the CDR3 is TGTGCCACCAGCAGATTTCCCCGGGGTGCCTACGAGCAGTACTTC. It translates to CATSRFPRGAYEQYF.

Concerning this clone itself: The same CDR3 is also encoded by other DNA sequences in this sample. The CDR3 protein is CASSFGTGFAVRRGYTF. The CDR3 region has the DNA TGTGCCAGCAGCTTCGGGACAGGGTTTGCGGTGCGGCGCGGCTACACCTTC. The V and J genes are TRBV5-6 and TRBJ1-2, with TRBD1 identical over 9 bases. The V segment lost 2 bases and the J segment 8 bases; nucleotides outside the gene matches: 16. The CDR3 sequence is 17 residues long. In germline, CDR1 is SGHDT, CDR2 YYEEEE.

J is TRBJ2-1 and V is TRBV2, with TRBD2 matching 12 bases. This CDR3 region has 14 residues. In germline, CDR1 is SNHLY, CDR2 FYNNEI. Written as DNA, the CDR3 is TGTACCATTTCGGGACTAGCGGGCTACAATGAGCAGTTCTTC. It translates to CTISGLAGYNEQFF.

The chain employs TRBV10-3 and TRBJ2-1; D remains ambiguous. The V end was cut by 1 base, the J end by 3 bases, with 4 bases between. Germline V gene lookup returns CDR1 ENHRY and CDR2 SYGVKD. The CDR3 has 13 residues. CDR3 protein: CAISEFFYNEQFF. The CDR3 DNA reads as TGTGCCATCAGTGAGTTCTTCTACAATGAGCAGTTCTTC.

This clone was observed a handful of times. Additional DNA sequences in this sample encode the identical CDR3. The J gene is TRBJ1-2, the V gene TRBV5-1; 7 bases line up with TRBD1. Losses at the gene ends were 4 bases for V and 0 bases for J; bases not matched to a gene: 3. Germline-derived CDR1 and CDR2 are SGHRS and YFSETQ. The CDR3 extends over 14 amino acids. The CDR3 spells CASSLGQPNYGYTF. For the CDR3, the DNA is TGCGCCAGCAGCCTGGGACAGCCTAACTATGGCTACACCTTC.

This chain connects TRBV7-2 to TRBJ2-1; 9 nucleotides match TRBD2. CDR3 length: 15 amino acids. Germline V gives CDR1 SGHTA, CDR2 FQGNSA. V was pared by 6 bases and J by 4 bases, with 7 bases of the junction left unmatched. The CDR3 loop is CASRTGLASYNEQFF. The CDR3, as DNA: TGTGCCAGCAGGACTGGACTAGCGTCTTACAATGAGCAGTTCTTC.